The 27 T cell receptor beta chains below were found in one sample sequenced in a study of a mutant IDH1 vaccine in newly diagnosed glioma. Repertoires were generated with immunoSEQ multiplex PCR, while TCRdb's copy carries only in-frame clones and drops some. The table shows tens of thousands of clones, with about 80% occurring only once. Their antigen targets remain unknown. The time point denotes: week 23, last vaccination. With topical imiquimod, each dose of the vaccine consisted of 300 ug of mutant IDH1 20-mer peptide. The sequencing used PBMCs, collected from a glioma patient whose treatment included an IDH1 peptide vaccine. These receptor sequences come from a man aged 35 to 55 with glioma.

The chain carries TRBV19 and TRBJ2-5; TRBD1 matches at 8 bases. The CDR3 sequence is 15 residues long. Germline trimming cut 4 bases from V and 3 bases from J; bases unmatched to any gene: 7. CDR1 LNHDA and CDR2 SQIVND come from the germline V gene (reference sequence). As DNA, the CDR3 is TGTGCCAGTAGTAGGGACAGGAGATCTAAAGAGACCCAGTACTTC. Translating it yields CASSRDRRSKETQYF.

The chain recombines TRBV5-8 with TRBJ1-5; 7 positions match TRBD1. Germline CDR1 SGHTS, CDR2 YDEGEE. Trimming removed 7 bases from V and 0 bases from J; junction bases left unmatched: 7. The CDR3 covers 15 residues. This CDR3 is CASEQGTGSNQPQHF. CDR3 in DNA: TGTGCCAGCGAACAGGGGACCGGTAGCAATCAGCCCCAGCATTTT.

This clone came up a few times. The chain uses TRBV5-1 and TRBJ1-1; unclear D gene. CDR1 and CDR2 from the germline V gene are SGHRS and YFSETQ. V lost 0 bases to trimming and J lost 2 bases, with 8 bases between them. CDR3 length: 14 amino acids. CDR3 residues: CASSLGDLNTEAFF. In DNA form, the CDR3 reads TGCGCCAGCAGCTTGGGGGATCTAAACACTGAAGCTTTCTTT.

J is TRBJ2-1 and V is TRBV5-1, with 10 nucleotides matching TRBD2. Germline loops: CDR1 SGHRS, CDR2 YFSETQ. The trim removed 4 bases at V and 7 bases at J, leaving 5 bases unmatched. The CDR3 has 14 amino acids. The DNA of the CDR3 is TGCGCCAGCAGCAGTAGCGGGGGGCCTAATGAGCAGTTCTTC. Encoded protein: CASSSSGGPNEQFF. Full variable domain (rest looked up from reference TRBV5-1 and TRBJ2-1): KAGVTQTPRYLIKTRGQQVTLSCSPISGHRSVSWYQQTPGQGLQFLFEYFSETQRNKGNFPGRFSGRQFSNSRSEMNVSTLELGDSALYLCASSSSGGPNEQFFGPGTRLTVL.

The chain recombines TRBV13 with TRBJ1-6, with unresolved D. The CDR3 sequence is 14 residues long. Germline V gene lookup returns CDR1 PRHDT and CDR2 FYEKMQ (reference sequence). The V end lost 4 bases, the J end lost 7 bases, and 11 bases lay between the germline ends. CDR3 DNA: TGTGCCAGCAGCTCCCGGGTGGAAAATTCACCCCTCCACTTT. Translating gives CASSSRVENSPLHF. Together with reference TRBV13 and TRBJ1-6, the CDR3 gives the full variable domain: AAGVIQSPRHLIKEKRETATLKCYPIPRHDTVYWYQQGPGQDPQFLISFYEKMQSDKGSIPDRFSAQQFSDYHSELNMSSLELGDSALYFCASSSRVENSPLHFGNGTRLTVT.

The rearrangement links TRBV6-1 to TRBJ2-7, with 10 bases identical to TRBD1. The CDR3 covers 16 residues. Germline V gene lookup returns CDR1 MNHNS and CDR2 SASEGT. The V and J ends lost 1 base and 3 bases, in that order; junction bases with no gene match: 6. CDR3 protein: CASSEEGQGSIYEQYF. CDR3 sequence (DNA): TGTGCCAGCAGTGAAGAGGGACAGGGGTCAATCTACGAGCAGTACTTC.

The rearrangement links TRBV5-5 to TRBJ1-2; no firm D call. Germline CDR1 SGHKS, CDR2 YYEKEE (reference sequence). This CDR3 is 11 amino acids long. V shed 1 base and J shed 7 bases, with 5 bases lying between them. CDR3 sequence (DNA): TGTGCCAGCAGCTTGATGGGTGGCTACACCTTC. Protein sequence: CASSLMGGYTF.

This clone showed up just a few times. The J gene is TRBJ2-7, the V gene TRBV5-4; D possibly corresponds to TRBD1 (5 bases). Germline V lookup: CDR1 SGHNT, CDR2 YYREEE (reference sequence). Deletions cut 0 bases from V and 1 base from J, with 8 bases between. This CDR3 comprises 14 residues. This chain's CDR3 is CASSLGQGSYEQYF. In DNA, the CDR3 is TGTGCCAGCAGCTTGGGCCAGGGATCCTACGAGCAGTACTTC.

This clone appeared a few times. The chain combines TRBV30 with TRBJ1-2; a weak D match, TRBD1 (5 bases). There are 14 residues in the CDR3. V was trimmed by 2 bases and J by 3 bases, leaving 13 bases between them. Germline CDR1 GTSNPN, CDR2 SVGIG (reference sequence). In nucleotides, the CDR3 is TGTGCCTGGAGTCTGACTCGAGGGGACTATGGCTACACCTTC. This codes for CAWSLTRGDYGYTF.

The DNA for the CDR3 is TGTGCCAGCAGCTTCGGGGGGGCAGCCAATGAGCAGTTCTTC. It is translated as CASSFGGAANEQFF. This chain links TRBV5-4 with TRBJ2-1, with TRBD2 matching 8 bases. This CDR3 contains 14 residues. In germline, CDR1 is SGHNT, CDR2 YYREEE (reference sequence). The V gene end was trimmed by 2 bases and the J gene end by 6 bases; junction bases not matched to a gene: 4.

V and J are TRBV5-8 and TRBJ2-7; D is uncertain. CDR3 size: 11 residues. Per germline, CDR1 SGHTS and CDR2 YDEGEE. Trimming left V 5 bases short and J 3 bases short, with 6 bases between. The CDR3 spells CASRGYYEQYF. CDR3 nucleotide sequence: TGTGCCAGCAGGGGATACTACGAGCAGTACTTC.

This clone appeared once. The chain employs TRBV19 and TRBJ1-1; D is unclear. The CDR3 has 13 amino acids. Germline V gene data show CDR1 as LNHDA and CDR2 as SQIVND (reference sequence). V gave up 6 bases and J gave up 1 base, with 9 bases separating them. CDR3 loop: CASSDTRNTEAFF. The CDR3, as DNA: TGTGCCAGTAGCGACACCAGGAACACTGAAGCTTTCTTT.

The chain has TRBV9 and TRBJ2-1; 8 nucleotides align to TRBD2. V shed 4 bases, J shed 7 bases, and the junction held 7 bases outside the gene matches. Germline V gives CDR1 SGDLS, CDR2 YYNGEE. The CDR3 covers 14 residues. The CDR3 DNA follows: TGTGCCAGCAGCCCGGGGGGGGCGGAAAATGAGCAGTTCTTC. Its protein product is CASSPGGAENEQFF.

The chain couples TRBV10-2 to TRBJ2-7; D ambiguous. The CDR3 is 12 residues long. Trimming took off 10 bases at V and 4 bases at J, with 14 bases between the two ends. Germline V gene data show CDR1 as WSHSY and CDR2 as SAAADI. CDR3 amino acids: CATGGNTYEQYF. DNA for the CDR3: TGCGCCACTGGCGGAAATACGTACGAGCAGTACTTC.

The chain has TRBV5-4 and TRBJ2-3; the match to TRBD2 covers 11 bases. Trimming cost V 4 bases and J 1 base; bases outside gene matches: 8. From germline, CDR1 is SGHNT and CDR2 YYREEE (reference sequence). The CDR3 runs to 17 residues. CDR3: CASSRISGGAGTDTQYF. In nucleotides, the CDR3 is TGTGCCAGCAGCCGTATTAGCGGGGGGGCCGGCACAGATACGCAGTATTTT.

This clone came up many times. The V call is TRBV19, the J call TRBJ2-2; D is ambiguous. The V end was cut by 7 bases, the J end by 2 bases, with 14 bases between. This CDR3 is 15 amino acids long. CDR1 LNHDA and CDR2 SQIVND come from the germline V gene (reference sequence). CDR3 coding DNA: TGTGCCAGTACCACTCGGTTGACAAACACCGGGGAGCTGTTTTTT. Amino acids: CASTTRLTNTGELFF.

The chain couples TRBV9 to TRBJ1-6; TRBD1 agrees at 10 bases. The CDR3 sequence is 16 residues long. The germline CDR1 and CDR2 sequences are SGDLS and YYNGEE. V trimming: 3 bases; J trimming: 4 bases; junction bases outside the gene matches: 4. CDR3 in DNA: TGTGCCAGCAGCGCGCCGGGACAGGGGTATAATTCACCCCTCCACTTT. Translation: CASSAPGQGYNSPLHF.

The chain combines TRBV5-8 with TRBJ2-3; 10 bases match TRBD2. The trim removed 0 bases at V and 2 bases at J, leaving 3 bases unmatched. The CDR3 totals 16 residues. The germline gives CDR1 SGHTS, CDR2 YDEGEE. Written as DNA, the CDR3 is TGTGCCAGCAGCTTGGGGACTAGCGGTACCACAGATACGCAGTATTTT. Amino acids: CASSLGTSGTTDTQYF.

The V and J genes are TRBV2 and TRBJ1-5, with D hard to call. Germline values: CDR1 SNHLY, CDR2 FYNNEI. This CDR3 region has 14 residues. V lost 5 bases, J lost 0 bases, and 8 bases lay in between. This CDR3 is CASSSGYSNQPQHF. CDR3 sequence (DNA): TGTGCCAGCAGTTCGGGGTATAGCAATCAGCCCCAGCATTTT.

Only one count was recorded for this clone. The J gene is TRBJ1-1, the V gene TRBV7-9; D not resolved. This CDR3 is 14 amino acids long. The germline V gene encodes CDR1 SEHNR and CDR2 FQNEAQ (reference sequence). Deletions cut 3 bases from V and 1 base from J, with 9 bases between. In DNA form, the CDR3 reads TGTGCCAGCAGCTTCGCACCGACGAACACTGAAGCTTTCTTT. Protein: CASSFAPTNTEAFF.

This clone was seen a handful of times. The chain uses TRBV30 and TRBJ1-4; D unclear. CDR3 length equals 14 residues. Germline V gene lookup returns CDR1 GTSNPN and CDR2 SVGIG (reference sequence). V was shortened by 0 bases and J by 4 bases, with 9 bases between the two germline ends. The CDR3 DNA follows: TGTGCCTGGAGTGTAAGGTCCGGTAATGAAAAACTGTTTTTT. Translated, it gives CAWSVRSGNEKLFF.

The chain carries TRBV5-4 and TRBJ1-6; D not resolved. In germline, CDR1 is SGHNT, CDR2 YYREEE (reference sequence). V lost 3 bases, J lost 1 base, and 17 bases lay in between. The CDR3 is made up of 18 amino acids. The CDR3 reads CASSSDLGPISYNSPLHF. The CDR3 DNA reads TGTGCCAGCAGCTCGGACTTAGGGCCTATATCCTATAATTCACCCCTCCACTTT.

CDR3 in DNA: TGCAGCGTTGGCCCCGGGACAGGGAACACTGAAGCTTTCTTT. Translated: CSVGPGTGNTEAFF. V usage is TRBV29-1 and J usage is TRBJ1-1; 8 nucleotides line up with TRBD1. CDR3 length: 14 amino acids. V lost 4 bases and J lost 1; bases outside the gene matches: 5. Germline CDR1 SQVTM, CDR2 ANQGSEA.

The genes are TRBV7-8 and TRBJ1-6; D ambiguous. This CDR3 spans 15 amino acids. The germline V gene has CDR1 SGHVS and CDR2 FQNEAQ. The V and J ends lost 6 bases and 7 bases respectively, with 16 bases between them. CDR3 nucleotide sequence: TGTGCCAGCAGGGGTGTGACGACGGGGAATTCACCCCTCCACTTT. Amino acids: CASRGVTTGNSPLHF.

The rearrangement links TRBV14 to TRBJ2-5; a weak D match, TRBD2 (5 bases). Germline V gene lookup returns CDR1 SGHDN and CDR2 FVKESK. V lost 1 base, J lost 2 bases, and 14 bases lay in between. The CDR3 extends over 16 amino acids. The CDR3 sequence is CASSQGASTYQETQYF. In DNA form, the CDR3 reads TGTGCCAGCAGCCAAGGGGCTAGCACCTATCAAGAGACCCAGTACTTC. Based on the CDR3 plus reference TRBV14 and TRBJ2-5, the full variable domain is EAGVTQFPSHSVIEKGQTVTLRCDPISGHDNLYWYRRVMGKEIKFLLHFVKESKQDESGMPNNRFLAERTGGTYSTLKVQPAELEDSGVYFCASSQGASTYQETQYFGPGTRLLVL.

This clone has just one count. The chain uses TRBV19 and TRBJ2-7; TRBD1 agrees at 9 bases. The germline gives CDR1 LNHDA, CDR2 SQIVND (reference sequence). The V gene end was trimmed by 5 bases and the J gene end by 6 bases; junction bases not matched to a gene: 2. CDR3 size: 12 residues. As DNA, the CDR3 is TGTGCCAGTAGTTACAGGGGGCGCGAGCAGTACTTC. Protein: CASSYRGREQYF.

This chain's CDR3 is CASSPGQGVYGYTF. The CDR3 nucleotides read TGTGCCAGCAGCCCGGGACAGGGGGTCTATGGCTACACCTTC. The rearrangement links TRBV14 to TRBJ1-2; 11 bases are shared with TRBD1. From germline, CDR1 is SGHDN and CDR2 FVKESK. This CDR3 has 14 amino acids. Trimming cost V 4 bases and J 4 bases; bases outside gene matches: 2.